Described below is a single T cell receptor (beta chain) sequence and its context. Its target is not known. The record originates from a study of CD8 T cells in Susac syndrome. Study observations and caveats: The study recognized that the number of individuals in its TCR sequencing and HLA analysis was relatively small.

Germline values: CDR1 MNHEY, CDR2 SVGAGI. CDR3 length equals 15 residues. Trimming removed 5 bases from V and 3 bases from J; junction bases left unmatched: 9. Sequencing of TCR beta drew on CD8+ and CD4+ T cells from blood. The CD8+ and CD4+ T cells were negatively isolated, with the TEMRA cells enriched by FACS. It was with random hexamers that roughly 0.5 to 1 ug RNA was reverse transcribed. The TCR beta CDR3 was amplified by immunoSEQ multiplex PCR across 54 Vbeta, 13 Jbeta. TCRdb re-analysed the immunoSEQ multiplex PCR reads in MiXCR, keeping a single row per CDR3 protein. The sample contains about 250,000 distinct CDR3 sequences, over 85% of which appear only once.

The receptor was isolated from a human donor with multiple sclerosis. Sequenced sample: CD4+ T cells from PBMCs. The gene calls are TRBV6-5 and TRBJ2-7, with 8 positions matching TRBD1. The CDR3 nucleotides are TGTGCCAGCAGTCCCCGGACAGGGTGGGTCTACGAGCAGTACTTC. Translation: CASSPRTGWVYEQYF.